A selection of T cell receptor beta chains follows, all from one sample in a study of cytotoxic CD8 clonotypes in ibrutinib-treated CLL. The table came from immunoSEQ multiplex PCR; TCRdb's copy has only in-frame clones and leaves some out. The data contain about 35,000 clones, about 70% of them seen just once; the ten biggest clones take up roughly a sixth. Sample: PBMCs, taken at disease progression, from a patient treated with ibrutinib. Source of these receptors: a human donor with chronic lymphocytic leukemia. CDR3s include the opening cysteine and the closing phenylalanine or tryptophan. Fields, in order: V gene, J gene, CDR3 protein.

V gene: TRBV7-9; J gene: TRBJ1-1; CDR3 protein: CASSERDSEAFF
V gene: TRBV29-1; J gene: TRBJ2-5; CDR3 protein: CSVYSGAETQYF
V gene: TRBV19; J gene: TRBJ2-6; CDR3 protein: CASSIGAPTLSGVLTF
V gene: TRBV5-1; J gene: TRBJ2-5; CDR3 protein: CASSRTEETQYF
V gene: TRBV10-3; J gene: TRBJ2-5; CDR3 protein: CAISEPGQGELSETQYF
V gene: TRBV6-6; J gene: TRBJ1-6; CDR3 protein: CASSYSIIGGYSPLHF
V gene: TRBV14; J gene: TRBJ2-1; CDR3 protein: CASSQVPGWGYNEQFF
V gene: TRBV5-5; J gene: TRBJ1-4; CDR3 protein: CASSLIPTGGANEKLFF
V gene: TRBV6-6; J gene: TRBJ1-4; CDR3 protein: CASSGAREKLFF
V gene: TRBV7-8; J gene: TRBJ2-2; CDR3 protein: CASSARSQAWDTGELFF
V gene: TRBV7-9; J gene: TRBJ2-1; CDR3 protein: CASSPGLAGSDEQFF
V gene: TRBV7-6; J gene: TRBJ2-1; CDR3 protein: CASSLGATSANEQFF
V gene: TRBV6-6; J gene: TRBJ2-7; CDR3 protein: CASRRGLYSYEQYF
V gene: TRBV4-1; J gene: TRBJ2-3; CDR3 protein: CASSRGLAGREADTQYF
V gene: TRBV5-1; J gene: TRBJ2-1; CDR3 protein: CASSLKNEQFF
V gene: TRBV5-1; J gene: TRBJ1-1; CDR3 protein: CASSEPRQSNTEAFF
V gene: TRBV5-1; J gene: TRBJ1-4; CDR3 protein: CASSPSLMTNEKLFF
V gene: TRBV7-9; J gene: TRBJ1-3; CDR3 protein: CASSLGSSGGPGNTIYF
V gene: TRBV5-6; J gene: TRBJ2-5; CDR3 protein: CASSPPRASGGETQYF
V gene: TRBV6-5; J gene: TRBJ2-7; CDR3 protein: CASRDPTLYEQYF
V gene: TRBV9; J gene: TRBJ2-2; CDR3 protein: CASSVDGGATGELFF
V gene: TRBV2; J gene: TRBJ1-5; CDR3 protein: CASSEANSNQPQHF
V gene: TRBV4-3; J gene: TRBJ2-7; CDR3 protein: CASSQEGPGDEQYF
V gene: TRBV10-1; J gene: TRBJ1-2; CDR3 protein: CASSESSTGTYGYTF
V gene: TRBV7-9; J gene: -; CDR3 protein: CASCRDSPYEQYF
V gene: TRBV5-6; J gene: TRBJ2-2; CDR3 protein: CASTRPAENTGELFF
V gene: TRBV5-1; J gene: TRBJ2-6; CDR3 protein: CASSWEGSGANVLTF
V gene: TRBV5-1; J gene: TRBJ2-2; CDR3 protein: CASSQDRGVLAGELFF
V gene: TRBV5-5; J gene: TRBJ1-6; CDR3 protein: CASSLEVVRNSPLHF
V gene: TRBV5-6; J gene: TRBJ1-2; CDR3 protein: CASSLWQGHYGYTF
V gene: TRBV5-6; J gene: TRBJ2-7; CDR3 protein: CASSWWGGIPYF
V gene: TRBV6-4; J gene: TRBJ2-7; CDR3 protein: CALSGGESVSGEQYF
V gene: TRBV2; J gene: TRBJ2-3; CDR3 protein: CASHSGEADTQYF
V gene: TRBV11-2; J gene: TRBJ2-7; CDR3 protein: CASSFGAGNTYEQYF
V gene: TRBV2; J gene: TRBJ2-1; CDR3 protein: CATTPGASGGRSYNEQFF
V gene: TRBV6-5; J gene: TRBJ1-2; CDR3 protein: CASTIESGVNGYTF
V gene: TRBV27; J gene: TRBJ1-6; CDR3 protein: CASSSIRSSYNSPLHF
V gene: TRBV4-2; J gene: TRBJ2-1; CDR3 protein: CASSQEGLHNEQFF
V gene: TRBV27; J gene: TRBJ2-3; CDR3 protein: CASSFPSGLSGPDTQYF
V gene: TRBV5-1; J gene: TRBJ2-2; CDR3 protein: CASSPFGGSNTGELFF
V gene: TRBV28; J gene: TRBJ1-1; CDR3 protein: CASSLVPLGGNTEAFF
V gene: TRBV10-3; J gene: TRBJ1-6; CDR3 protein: CAISYRDLVNNSPLHF
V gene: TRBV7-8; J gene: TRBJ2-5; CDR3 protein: CASSLSGGQYQETQYF
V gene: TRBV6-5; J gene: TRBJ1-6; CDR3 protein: CASSSVDSPLHF
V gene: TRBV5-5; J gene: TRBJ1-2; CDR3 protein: CASSLFRGGYGYTF
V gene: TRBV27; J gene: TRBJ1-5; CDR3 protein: CASSLLAGLKGQPQHF
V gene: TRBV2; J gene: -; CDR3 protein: CASGTETNYEQYF
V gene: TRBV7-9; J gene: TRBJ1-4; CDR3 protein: CASSLIMGQGENEKLFF
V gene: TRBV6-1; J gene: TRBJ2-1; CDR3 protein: CASSEQGREFF